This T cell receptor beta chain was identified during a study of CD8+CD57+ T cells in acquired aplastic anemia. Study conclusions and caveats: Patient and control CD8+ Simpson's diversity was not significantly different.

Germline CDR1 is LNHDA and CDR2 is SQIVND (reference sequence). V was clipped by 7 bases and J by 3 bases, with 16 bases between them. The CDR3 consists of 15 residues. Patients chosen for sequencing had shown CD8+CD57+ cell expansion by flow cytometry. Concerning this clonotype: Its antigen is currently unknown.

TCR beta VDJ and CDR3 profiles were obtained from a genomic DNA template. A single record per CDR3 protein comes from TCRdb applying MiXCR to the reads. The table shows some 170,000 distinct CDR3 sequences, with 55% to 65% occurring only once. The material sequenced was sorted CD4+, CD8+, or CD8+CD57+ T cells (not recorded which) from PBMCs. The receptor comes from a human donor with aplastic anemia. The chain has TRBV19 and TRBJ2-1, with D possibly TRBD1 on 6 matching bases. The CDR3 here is CASIFWTEFYNEQFF. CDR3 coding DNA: TGTGCCAGTATTTTTTGGACAGAATTCTACAATGAGCAGTTCTTC.